Presented here are 21 T cell receptor beta chains from one specimen sequenced in a study of PD-1 blockade in classical Hodgkin lymphoma. Libraries were prepared by immunoSEQ multiplex PCR; TCRdb keeps only in-frame clonotypes and omits some of them. Counted here are fewer than 25,000 clones, 89% occurring once; the ten biggest clones make up about 0.24%. As to time point: newly diagnosed, previously untreated cHL patient sample. Magnetic negative selection served to purify CD4+ T cells out of PBMCs that had been thawed. Sequencing was done on a sample of CD4+ T cells from blood. The receptors were gathered from a human donor with classical Hodgkin lymphoma.

This clone was observed once. The chain employs TRBV19 and TRBJ2-5, with D perhaps matching TRBD1 (6 bases). Germline CDR1 reads LNHDA; CDR2 reads SQIVND (reference sequence). The CDR3 runs to 13 residues. Trimming took off 10 bases at V and 0 bases at J, with 12 bases between the two ends. The CDR3 sequence: CATERGYQETQYF. The CDR3 DNA follows: TGTGCCACCGAGAGGGGGTACCAAGAGACCCAGTACTTC.

The genes are TRBV9 and TRBJ2-1; TRBD2 agrees at 8 bases. J lost 1 base, V lost 1 base, and 1 base had no gene match. CDR3 size: 15 residues. Germline V CDR1 and CDR2: SGDLS, YYNGEE. CDR3 protein: CASSVSGSSYNEQFF. Written as DNA, the CDR3 is TGTGCCAGCAGCGTAAGCGGGAGTTCCTACAATGAGCAGTTCTTC.

The J gene is TRBJ1-5, the V gene TRBV28, with D maybe TRBD1 (6 bases). Germline V gene data show CDR1 as MDHEN and CDR2 as SYDVKM. V lost 5 bases and J 2 bases, leaving 19 bases between the germline ends. The CDR3 runs to 17 residues. CDR3 sequence reads: CASSPTLGPGGNQPQHF. In DNA, the CDR3 is TGTGCCAGCAGTCCTACCCTTGGCCCAGGGGGCAATCAGCCCCAGCATTTT.

Here the CDR3 reads CSAGQLEQYF. In DNA form, the CDR3 reads TGCAGTGCTGGACAGCTCGAGCAGTACTTC. The chain uses TRBV20-1 and TRBJ2-7, with D possibly TRBD1 on 6 matching bases. V dropped 5 bases and J dropped 6 bases, with 8 bases sitting between them. The CDR3 length is 10 residues. Germline CDR1 DFQATT, CDR2 SNEGSKA (reference sequence).

The genes are TRBV11-3 and TRBJ2-3, with D unclear. Germline lookup yields CDR1 SGHNT and CDR2 YENEEA. This CDR3 has 16 residues. Trimming took off 5 bases at V and 1 base at J, with 16 bases between the two ends. Written as DNA, the CDR3 is TGTGCCAGCAGCCCGAATTGGGTGGGCCGCACAGATACGCAGTATTTT. Translated: CASSPNWVGRTDTQYF.

The rearrangement links TRBV15 to TRBJ2-3, with D maybe TRBD1 (7 bases). This CDR3 is built from 15 residues. Trimming took off 3 bases at V and 6 bases at J, with 16 bases between the two ends. From germline, CDR1 is LNHNV and CDR2 YYDKDF (reference sequence). This CDR3 is CATSSRQGLVDTQYF. The CDR3 bases are TGTGCCACCAGCAGTAGACAGGGACTCGTGGATACGCAGTATTTT.

The chain employs TRBV6-1 and TRBJ1-3, with no clear D. CDR3 length: 13 amino acids. Germline V gene data show CDR1 as MNHNS and CDR2 as SASEGT. The V and J ends lost 8 bases and 0 bases respectively, with 8 bases between them. CDR3 loop: CASRPGSGNTIYF. For the CDR3, the DNA is TGTGCCAGCCGGCCGGGCTCTGGAAACACCATATATTTT.

The genes are TRBV29-1 and TRBJ1-1; 7 bases map to TRBD1. Germline V gene lookup returns CDR1 SQVTM and CDR2 ANQGSEA. This CDR3 has 13 amino acids. Trimming cost V 7 bases and J 1 base; bases outside gene matches: 6. CDR3 region: CSAKQGRNTEAFF. In DNA, the CDR3 is TGCAGCGCCAAACAGGGGAGGAACACTGAAGCTTTCTTT.

The chain is built from TRBV5-4 and TRBJ1-4, with 10 nucleotides matching TRBD1. V dropped 4 bases and J dropped 5; count of bases not matched to a gene: 8. The germline V gene encodes CDR1 SGHNT and CDR2 YYREEE (reference sequence). The CDR3 covers 16 residues. Here the CDR3 reads CASSPETGGANEKLFF. The CDR3 bases are TGTGCCAGCAGCCCGGAGACAGGGGGCGCAAATGAAAAACTGTTTTTT. Complete variable domain (other parts from reference TRBV5-4 and TRBJ1-4): ETGVTQSPTHLIKTRGQQVTLRCSSQSGHNTVSWYQQALGQGPQFIFQYYREEENGRGNFPPRFSGLQFPNYSSELNVNALELDDSALYLCASSPETGGANEKLFFGSGTQLSVL.

The chain uses TRBV6-5 and TRBJ2-7; maybe TRBD1 (6 bases). V lost 2 bases and J 1 base, leaving 12 bases between the germline ends. The CDR3 is 15 residues long. Germline V gene data show CDR1 as MNHEY and CDR2 as SVGAGI. The CDR3 DNA sequence: TGTGCCAGCAGTTACGGACAGCAACAATCCTACGAGCAGTACTTC. Amino acids: CASSYGQQQSYEQYF.

This chain links TRBV9 with TRBJ1-1; D call uncertain. This CDR3 is 14 amino acids long. Per germline, CDR1 SGDLS and CDR2 YYNGEE. V was shortened by 0 bases and J by 6 bases, with 12 bases between the two germline ends. The DNA for the CDR3 is TGTGCCAGCAGCGTAGAGGTACACACCCCTGAAGCTTTCTTT. It translates to CASSVEVHTPEAFF. Using reference TRBV9 and TRBJ1-1 for the parts outside the CDR3, the full variable domain is DSGVTQTPKHLITATGQRVTLRCSPRSGDLSVYWYQQSLDQGLQFLIQYYNGEERAKGNILERFSAQQFPDLHSELNLSSLELGDSALYFCASSVEVHTPEAFFGQGTRLTVV.

V usage is TRBV9 and J usage is TRBJ1-6; D is perhaps TRBD1 (6 bases). The CDR3 is 15 residues long. CDR1 is SGDLS and CDR2 is YYNGEE in the germline V gene. V lost 1 base and J lost 10, with 15 bases in between. CDR3 bases: TGTGCCAGCAGCGTAAGGACAGTTTGTGTCTCACCCCTCCACTTT. Its translation: CASSVRTVCVSPLHF.

This clone was detected a few times. The chain joins TRBV29-1 to TRBJ1-1; the match to TRBD1 covers 7 bases. Germline values: CDR1 SQVTM, CDR2 ANQGSEA. The CDR3 totals 13 residues. V lost 6 bases and J lost 1; bases outside the gene matches: 5. The CDR3 coding sequence is TGCAGCGTCGGACAGGTCTCGAACACTGAAGCTTTCTTT. Translation gives CSVGQVSNTEAFF.

This chain links TRBV7-3 with TRBJ2-5; TRBD2 is a possible D gene (6 bases). CDR3 length: 14 residues. Germline loops: CDR1 SGHTA, CDR2 FQGTGA. The V gene lost 5 bases and the J gene lost 5 bases, with 15 bases spanning the gap. CDR3 DNA sequence: TGTGCCAGCAGCCCGGGGACGGGGGTCGAGACCCAGTACTTC. Its protein product is CASSPGTGVETQYF.

This chain joins TRBV30 and TRBJ1-2; perhaps TRBD1 as D (5 bases). Germline CDR1 and CDR2: GTSNPN and SVGIG (reference sequence). Trimming cost V 2 bases and J 2 bases, with 9 bases left between them. The length of the CDR3 is 13 residues. The DNA for the CDR3 is TGTGCCTGGAGTCCAGCAGGGAACTATGGCTACACCTTC. This translates into CAWSPAGNYGYTF.

The chain joins TRBV30 to TRBJ2-7; D may be TRBD1 or TRBD2 (5 bases each). Germline CDR1 GTSNPN, CDR2 SVGIG (reference sequence). V shed 5 bases and J shed 0 bases, with 14 bases lying between them. This CDR3 spans 14 amino acids. The CDR3 DNA reads TGTGCCTGGGCCCGGTGGGGGACCTCCTACGAGCAGTACTTC. Protein product: CAWARWGTSYEQYF.

V usage is TRBV2 and J usage is TRBJ2-5; 11 bases match TRBD2. The CDR3 length is 20 residues. The junction had 19 bases not matched to a gene; V was cut back by 2 bases and J by 5 bases. The germline V gene encodes CDR1 SNHLY and CDR2 FYNNEI. The CDR3 coding sequence is TGTGCCAGCAGTGAACCCAGACTAGCGGGGCAATCATCCCTCGGGGAGACCCAGTACTTC. Translating gives CASSEPRLAGQSSLGETQYF.

This chain uses TRBV7-9 with TRBJ2-3; 8 nucleotides agree with TRBD2. With V trimmed by 3 bases and J by 3 bases, 8 bases remained unmatched. The CDR3 sequence is 16 residues long. Germline-derived CDR1 and CDR2 are SEHNR and FQNEAQ (reference sequence). CDR3 in DNA: TGTGCCAGCAGCTTGAATCCGGGACTAGGGACAGATACGCAGTATTTT. Translation gives CASSLNPGLGTDTQYF.

V gene TRBV15 combines with J gene TRBJ1-6, with TRBD1 identical over 8 bases. The J segment lost 3 bases and the V segment lost 0 bases, leaving 4 bases of the junction unmatched. The CDR3 consists of 17 residues. Germline loops: CDR1 LNHNV, CDR2 YYDKDF (reference sequence). CDR3: CATSRDQGAGYNSPLHF. DNA for the CDR3: TGTGCCACCAGCAGAGATCAGGGGGCGGGCTATAATTCACCCCTCCACTTT.

The genes are TRBV5-6 and TRBJ2-3; 8 bases line up with TRBD2. The CDR3 sequence is 15 residues long. After removal of 4 bases from V and 0 bases from J, the junction contained 4 bases not matched to a gene. Germline V lookup: CDR1 SGHDT, CDR2 YYEEEE. CDR3 residues: CASSLSGASTDTQYF. CDR3 DNA: TGTGCCAGCAGCCTTAGCGGGGCTAGCACAGATACGCAGTATTTT.

V and J are TRBV10-3 and TRBJ1-3; 9 bases are shared with TRBD1. Unmatched junction bases numbered 4, after V lost 6 bases and J lost 4 bases. Per germline, CDR1 ENHRY and CDR2 SYGVKD. The CDR3 consists of 14 residues. This CDR3 reads CAIRDRGIGNTIYF. DNA for the CDR3: TGTGCCATCAGGGACAGGGGAATCGGAAACACCATATATTTT.